Shown below are 23 T cell receptor beta chains from a single sample sequenced in a study of T cell clonality in common variable immunodeficiency. The assay was immunoSEQ multiplex PCR, and TCRdb's table has in-frame clones only and misses some. There are roughly 40,000 clones in the sample, none observed a single time. Material for sequencing was peripheral blood mononuclear cells. These TCRs come from a person aged 18 to 69 in good health.

Regarding this clone: This may stem from a read error, because a much larger clone lies one nucleotide away. The read finishes 3 residues shy of the CDR3 end, and the germline J gene is used to complete it. Other DNA sequences from this sample encode an identical CDR3 as well. The V gene is TRBV18, the J gene TRBJ1-2, with TRBD1 identical over 7 bases. In germline, CDR1 is KGHSH, CDR2 LQKENI. The CDR3 has 14 amino acids. Unmatched junction bases numbered 6, after V lost 5 bases and J lost 3 bases. The CDR3 protein is CASSGQGGDYGYTF. The CDR3 DNA, read in part, is TGTGCCAGCTCAGGGCAGGGGGGCGACTATGGC.

This clone was recorded at least ten times. The sequenced part of the CDR3 DNA is TGCAGTGCTAGAGACTCAGGGGAGCATGGC. Protein: CSARDSGEHG. The complete CDR3 sequence is CSARDSGEHGYTF. The chain recombines TRBV20-1 with TRBJ1-2; a weak D match, TRBD1 (6 bases). The CDR3 end lies 3 residues beyond the end of the read and is filled in from the germline J gene. Trimming removed 0 bases at V and 6 bases at J, with 11 bases between. Per germline, CDR1 DFQATT and CDR2 SNEGSKA (reference sequence). The CDR3 covers 13 residues.

In this sample, this clone turned up many times. From the germline J gene comes the end of the CDR3, since the read stops 3 residues before it. The chain recombines TRBV13 with TRBJ2-3; TRBD2 agrees at 13 bases. V gave up 5 bases and J gave up 4 bases; unmatched junction bases: 9. Germline V lookup: CDR1 PRHDT, CDR2 FYEKMQ (reference sequence). The length of the CDR3 is 17 residues. The part of the CDR3 DNA that was read is TGTGCCAGCAGCGAAGTCGGACTAGCGGGAGTCGCAGATACG. Its translation is CASSEVGLAGVADT. The CDR3 in its entirety is CASSEVGLAGVADTQYF.

This clone was detected many times. The read ends 3 residues before the CDR3 terminus; that terminus is restored from the germline J gene. The chain uses TRBV5-1 and TRBJ2-3; D is perhaps TRBD2 (7 bases). CDR1 is SGHRS, CDR2 YFSETQ, per germline. This CDR3 is 14 amino acids long. V was pared by 7 bases and J by 2 bases, with 14 bases between. The CDR3 reads CASGPGGFTDTQYF. The DNA read from the CDR3 is TGCGCCAGCGGCCCGGGGGGCTTCACAGATACG.

This clone came up many times. The CDR3 end is not reached by the read, which stops 3 residues before it; the germline J gene fills it in. This sequence joins TRBV12-3 or TRBV12-4 and TRBJ1-4; TRBD1 matches 9 bases. V lost 6 bases and J lost 8; bases outside the gene matches: 10. The CDR3 runs to 15 residues. The CDR3 here is CASRRQTGGNEKLFF. The sequenced part of the CDR3 DNA is TGTGCCAGCAGACGCCAGACAGGGGGGAACGAAAAA.

This clone was picked up many times. The observed sequence ends 3 residues before the CDR3 terminus, with the missing tail filled in from the germline J gene. This sequence joins TRBV19 and TRBJ1-4; 8 nucleotides agree with TRBD1. Trimming took 5 bases from V and 7 from J; bases not matched to a gene: 0. CDR1 and CDR2 from the germline V gene are LNHDA and SQIVND (reference sequence). The CDR3 runs 12 residues. The CDR3 reads CASSDRGEKLFF. CDR3 bases read: TGTGCCAGTAGTGACAGGGGTGAAAAA.

There are many counts of this clone. The read gets to within 3 residues of the CDR3 end, and the germline J gene fills in the rest. J is TRBJ2-3 and V is TRBV6-1, with D possibly matching TRBD2 (5 bases). Germline assignment: CDR1 MNHNS and CDR2 SASEGT. The length of the CDR3 is 14 residues. V lost 2 bases to trimming and J lost 2 bases, with 8 bases between them. CDR3 DNA, as far as it was read: TGTGCCAGCAGTGAACGGGGAGACACAGATACG. It specifies CASSERGDTDT. The full CDR3 sequence reads CASSERGDTDTQYF.

This clone has a count of ten or more. With the read ending 3 residues before the CDR3 end, the germline J gene is used to fill in that end. The chain is built from TRBV30 and TRBJ1-6; TRBD1 agrees at 9 bases. The CDR3 length is 14 residues. The germline gives CDR1 GTSNPN, CDR2 SVGIG (reference sequence). Trimming cost V 2 bases and J 9 bases; bases outside gene matches: 5. This CDR3 is CAWSHGQGSSPLHF. CDR3 DNA, as far as it was read: TGTGCCTGGAGTCACGGACAGGGGAGTTCACCC.

This clone was counted a few times. Sequencing ends 3 residues short of the CDR3 end; the germline J gene provides the rest. The chain employs TRBV19 and TRBJ1-2, with 7 bases aligning to TRBD1. Germline V gene sequence: CDR1 LNHDA, CDR2 SQIVND (reference sequence). The CDR3 has 14 amino acids. CDR3 bases read: TGTGCCAGTAGTATAGGGGGACAGCTCTACGAC. Translating gives CASSIGGQLYD. The whole CDR3 region reads CASSIGGQLYDYTF.

This clone was observed a few times. The missing CDR3 end, 3 residues past where the read stops, is filled in from the germline J gene. The chain couples TRBV7-2 to TRBJ2-5, with 7 bases identical to TRBD1. The CDR3 is 14 amino acids. Germline CDR1 SGHTA, CDR2 FQGNSA. The J segment lost 3 bases and the V segment lost 5 bases, leaving 6 bases of the junction unmatched. The CDR3 loop reads CASSRATGEETQYF. The DNA read from the CDR3 is TGTGCCAGCAGCCGGGCAACAGGGGAAGAGACC.

Worth noting for this clone: The DNA ends 3 residues before the CDR3 does, and the rest of the CDR3 is filled in from the germline J gene. The rearrangement links TRBV19 to TRBJ2-6, with TRBD1 identical over 9 bases. Germline V gene sequence: CDR1 LNHDA, CDR2 SQIVND (reference sequence). This CDR3 is 18 amino acids long. Unmatched junction bases numbered 7, after V lost 1 base and J lost 3 bases. Incomplete CDR3 DNA: TGTGCCAGTAGTATAGCCGGGACAGGGAGGTTTGGGGCCAACGTC. Translated: CASSIAGTGRFGANV. The CDR3 in full is CASSIAGTGRFGANVLTF. The full variable domain, completed using reference TRBV19 and TRBJ2-6, is DGGITQSPKYLFRKEGQNVTLSCEQNLNHDAMYWYRQDPGQGLRLIYYSQIVNDFQKGDIAEGYSVSREKKESFPLTVTSAQKNPTAFYLCASSIAGTGRFGANVLTFGAGSRLTVL.

This clone was observed many times. The read terminates 3 residues ahead of where the CDR3 ends, so the germline J gene completes it. This chain links TRBV20-1 with TRBJ1-2, with TRBD1 matching 7 bases. CDR1 and CDR2 (germline): DFQATT, SNEGSKA (reference sequence). This CDR3 has 15 amino acids. J was trimmed by 7 bases and V by 2 bases; bases with no gene match: 13. The sequenced part of the CDR3 DNA is TGCAGTGCTAGACCTAATGAGGCCAGGGGGAGTGGC. Amino acid sequence: CSARPNEARGSG. The full CDR3 reads CSARPNEARGSGYTF.

This clone was counted between two and nine times. The CDR3 goes on 3 residues after the read ends, and that part is filled in from the germline J gene. The V gene is TRBV30, the J gene TRBJ2-2; D may be TRBD1 (6 bases). Looked up from germline, CDR1 is GTSNPN and CDR2 is SVGIG (reference sequence). The CDR3 runs 14 residues. The CDR3 bases that were read are TGTGCCTGGAGCGCTACAGGGTATAATTCCCCG. Its protein product is CAWSATGYNSP. The entire CDR3 protein reads CAWSATGYNSPLFF. The full variable domain, rest sourced from reference TRBV30 and TRBJ2-2, is SQTIHQWPATLVQPVGSPLSLECTVEGTSNPNLYWYRQAAGRGLQLLFYSVGIGQISSEVPQNLSASRPQDRQFILSSKKLLLSDSGFYLCAWSATGYNSPLFFGEGSRLTVL.

At least ten counts were recorded for this clone. The chain's CDR3 is CSANPRGETQYF. CDR3 DNA (partial): TGCAGTGCTAATCCGAGGGGAGAGACT. The chain joins TRBV20-1 to TRBJ2-4; D possibly uses TRBD1 or TRBD2 (5 bases each). The read gets to within 3 residues of the CDR3 end, and the germline J gene fills in the rest. The germline V gene encodes CDR1 DFQATT and CDR2 SNEGSKA (reference sequence). The CDR3 has 12 residues.

Comments on this clone: The missing CDR3 end, 3 residues past where the read stops, is filled in from the germline J gene. This chain joins TRBV2 and TRBJ2-7; possibly TRBD2 for D (6 bases). This CDR3 contains 14 residues. The germline V gene encodes CDR1 SNHLY and CDR2 FYNNEI. V lost 6 bases, J lost 5 bases, and 17 bases lay in between. CDR3 region: CASSVTVGTDEQYF. The part of the CDR3 DNA that was read is TGTGCCAGCAGCGTGACAGTCGGGACTGACGAG.

This clone was detected many times. Read sequence stops 3 residues before the CDR3 end, and the germline J gene provides the missing end. This chain uses TRBV4-1 with TRBJ1-2; perhaps TRBD1 as D (5 bases). Germline CDR1 and CDR2: MGHRA and YSYEKL. Trimming cost V 0 bases and J 1 base, with 12 bases left between them. The CDR3 covers 16 residues. The CDR3 here is CASSQEYTGFNYGYTF. The sequenced part of the CDR3 DNA is TGCGCCAGCAGCCAAGAATATACAGGTTTTAACTATGGC.

About this clone: The read terminates 3 residues before the CDR3 end, so the remaining end is supplied by the germline J gene. The V gene is TRBV7-9, the J gene TRBJ2-1; the D is unclear. The CDR3 has 14 residues. CDR1 is SEHNR, CDR2 FQNEAQ, per germline (reference sequence). The V end lost 1 base, the J end lost 7 bases, and 11 bases lay between the germline ends. CDR3 protein: CASSLVAGSNEQFF. The part of the CDR3 DNA that was read is TGTGCCAGCAGCTTAGTGGCAGGCTCGAATGAG. Variable domain in full (rest from reference TRBV7-9 and TRBJ2-1): DTGVSQNPRHKITKRGQNVTFRCDPISEHNRLYWYRQTLGQGPEFLTYFQNEAQLEKSRLLSDRFSAERPKGSFSTLEIQRTEQGDSAMYLCASSLVAGSNEQFFGPGTRLTVL.

This clone was seen at least ten times. The CDR3 end falls 3 residues outside the read, so it is completed with the germline J gene. This chain links TRBV2 with TRBJ1-2, with 7 bases fitting TRBD1. V was clipped by 8 bases and J by 5 bases; unmatched bases: 8. The CDR3 loop spans 13 amino acids. Germline CDR1 SNHLY, CDR2 FYNNEI. The sequenced CDR3 bases are TGTGCCAGCCTCCTTGGGACAGCTTATGGC. It yields the protein CASLLGTAYG. The full CDR3 sequence reads CASLLGTAYGYTF.

This clone was detected many times. The read ends 3 residues shy of where the CDR3 ends; the end is completed using the germline J gene. The V call is TRBV18, the J call TRBJ2-7; 13 bases align to TRBD2. Germline V CDR1 and CDR2: KGHSH, LQKENI. CDR3 length equals 16 residues. With V trimmed by 1 base and J by 6 bases, 6 bases remained unmatched. The CDR3 protein is CASSPRPGLAGSEQYF. The covered CDR3 bases are TGTGCCAGCTCACCACGGCCGGGACTAGCGGGGTCCGAG. The whole variable domain, filled in from reference TRBV18 and TRBJ2-7, reads NAGVMQNPRHLVRRRGQEARLRCSPMKGHSHVYWYRQLPEEGLKFMVYLQKENIIDESGMPKERFSAEFPKEGPSILRIQQVVRGDSAAYFCASSPRPGLAGSEQYFGPGTRLTVT.

This clone was counted many times. The CDR3 end is not reached by the read, which stops 3 residues before it; the germline J gene fills it in. The V call is TRBV6-1, the J call TRBJ1-1; 10 positions agree with TRBD1. From germline, CDR1 is MNHNS and CDR2 SASEGT. This CDR3 has 14 residues. The CDR3 DNA, read in part, is TGTGCCAGCAGTGAAGAGTTATGGACAGGGGGA. This translates into CASSEELWTGG. The entire CDR3 protein is CASSEELWTGGAFF.

Comment on this clone: A read error is possible here, since a much larger clone lies one base away. The read terminates 3 residues ahead of where the CDR3 ends, so the germline J gene completes it. The V gene is TRBV7-2, the J gene TRBJ1-4, with D possibly matching TRBD1 (5 bases). Germline assignment: CDR1 SGHTA and CDR2 FQGNSA. The CDR3 has 14 amino acids. The DNA read from the CDR3 is TGTGCCAGCAGCTTAGAAGGGGTCGGGTCACCA. Translated: CASSLEGVGSP. The whole CDR3 sequence is CASSLEGVGSPLFF.

This clone was seen ten or more times. The read terminates 3 residues before the CDR3 end, so the remaining end is supplied by the germline J gene. This rearrangement joins TRBV13 to TRBJ2-1, with 11 bases that match TRBD2. Germline CDR1 PRHDT, CDR2 FYEKMQ (reference sequence). V lost 5 bases to trimming and J lost 3 bases; unmatched junction nucleotides: 9. The CDR3 totals 17 residues. Here the CDR3 reads CASSPKTSGGYYNEQFF. Incomplete CDR3 DNA: TGTGCCAGCAGCCCAAAAACTAGCGGGGGCTACTACAATGAG.

This clone was seen many times. With the read ending 3 residues before the CDR3 end, the germline J gene is used to fill in that end. V usage is TRBV5-1 and J usage is TRBJ1-6; TRBD1 matches 7 bases. The CDR3 runs to 17 residues. Germline trimming cut 4 bases from V and 7 bases from J; bases unmatched to any gene: 14. Germline loops: CDR1 SGHRS, CDR2 YFSETQ. Incomplete CDR3 DNA: TGCGCCAGCAGCCTAGCCGGCCGCGGGACAGAAAATTCACCC. The encoded protein is CASSLAGRGTENSP. The entire CDR3 protein is CASSLAGRGTENSPLHF. Drawing the rest from reference TRBV5-1 and TRBJ1-6, the complete variable domain is KAGVTQTPRYLIKTRGQQVTLSCSPISGHRSVSWYQQTPGQGLQFLFEYFSETQRNKGNFPGRFSGRQFSNSRSEMNVSTLELGDSALYLCASSLAGRGTENSPLHFGNGTRLTVT.